A single sample gave rise to the 25 T cell receptor beta chains below, sequenced in a study of CD8 T cells in Susac syndrome. RNA, at roughly 0.5 to 1 ug, was reverse transcribed with random hexamers. TCRdb reprocessed the immunoSEQ multiplex PCR reads with MiXCR, giving one entry per CDR3 protein. The data show some 450,000 distinct CDR3 sequences, approximately 85% seen once. Input material: CD8+ T cells from PBMCs. Receptors were obtained from a human donor with multiple sclerosis.

The chain recombines TRBV20-1 with TRBJ1-2; TRBD1 is a possible D gene (5 bases). V was clipped by 6 bases and J by 3 bases, with 14 bases between them. Looked up from germline, CDR1 is DFQATT and CDR2 is SNEGSKA (reference sequence). CDR3 length: 13 residues. The CDR3 reads CSAWGSTHYGYTF. The CDR3, as DNA: TGCAGTGCATGGGGGTCTACCCACTATGGCTACACCTTC.

This chain joins TRBV4-1 and TRBJ1-2; D is perhaps TRBD1 (6 bases). Germline CDR1 reads MGHRA; CDR2 reads YSYEKL. This CDR3 region has 15 residues. Trimming cost V 2 bases and J 0 bases, with 10 bases left between them. CDR3: CASSQIQGANYGYTF. The CDR3 DNA follows: TGCGCCAGCAGCCAAATACAGGGCGCTAACTATGGCTACACCTTC.

The chain is built from TRBV23-1 and TRBJ2-3; 11 bases fit TRBD2. Being an ORF, TRBV23-1 has a function that is uncertain. The length of the CDR3 is 19 residues. Trimming at V came to 1 base and at J to 0 bases, leaving 9 bases not matched to a gene. DNA for the CDR3: TGCGCCAGCAGTCAATTTCGACTAGCGGGAAGAACTAGCACAGATACGCAGTATTTT. It is translated as CASSQFRLAGRTSTDTQYF.

The V and J genes are TRBV6-5 and TRBJ2-7, with a tentative D call TRBD2 (7 bases). The CDR3 extends over 18 amino acids. The V and J ends lost 0 bases and 1 base respectively, with 19 bases between them. Germline values: CDR1 MNHEY, CDR2 SVGAGI. The CDR3 spells CASSYSRGGDWGSYEQYF. In DNA, the CDR3 is TGTGCCAGCAGTTACTCGAGAGGGGGGGACTGGGGATCCTACGAGCAGTACTTC.

The V and J genes are TRBV5-1 and TRBJ2-2; 7 bases agree with TRBD1. Losses at the gene ends were 4 bases for V and 2 bases for J; bases not matched to a gene: 17. The CDR3 loop spans 19 amino acids. Germline CDR1 SGHRS, CDR2 YFSETQ. CDR3 sequence: CASSPGRHGTEVNTGELFF. CDR3 nucleotide sequence: TGCGCCAGCAGCCCAGGAAGACACGGGACAGAGGTTAACACCGGGGAGCTGTTTTTT.

The chain couples TRBV7-9 to TRBJ1-1, with D unresolved. The CDR3 has 12 residues. Germline V gene lookup returns CDR1 SEHNR and CDR2 FQNEAQ (reference sequence). V was trimmed by 5 bases and J by 6 bases, leaving 10 bases between them. CDR3 DNA sequence: TGTGCCAGCAGCCCTATGGGCCCTGAAGCTTTCTTT. As protein: CASSPMGPEAFF.

The genes are TRBV20-1 and TRBJ2-3; D might be TRBD2 (6 bases). The germline V gene encodes CDR1 DFQATT and CDR2 SNEGSKA (reference sequence). Trimming removed 0 bases at V and 9 bases at J, with 19 bases between. This CDR3 spans 15 amino acids. The CDR3 DNA reads as TGCAGTGCTAGAGATGGAGCGGGTGGGTTCGAGACGCAGTATTTT. Encoded protein: CSARDGAGGFETQYF.

Comments on this clonotype: An end of the junction differs from the germline gene, which may be a read error. This rearrangement joins TRBV30 to TRBJ1-1; unclear D gene. Germline assignment: CDR1 GTSNPN and CDR2 SVGIG (reference sequence). The CDR3 sequence is 13 residues long. CDR3 region: CAWSREGYTETFF. DNA of the CDR3: TGTGCCTGGAGCCGAGAGGGTTACACTGAAACTTTCTTT.

The chain combines TRBV10-3 with TRBJ1-1, with TRBD1 matching over 10 bases. This CDR3 comprises 16 residues. Germline-derived CDR1 and CDR2 are ENHRY and SYGVKD. J gave up 1 base and V 10 bases, and 12 bases lay outside the gene matches. The CDR3 loop reads CATEVPGQGTNTEAFF. In DNA form, the CDR3 reads TGTGCCACCGAAGTCCCGGGACAGGGGACGAACACTGAAGCTTTCTTT.

With respect to this clonotype: One end of the junction is discordant with germline, which a read error may explain. This sequence joins TRBV29-1 and TRBJ1-2, with unresolved D. CDR1 is SQVTM, CDR2 ANQGSEA, per germline. The CDR3 has 16 residues. The CDR3, as DNA: TGCAGCGTGGAAGGTGGTTTGGATAGGAGCCTTTATGGCTACACCTTC. Protein sequence: CSVEGGLDRSLYGYTF.

The V call is TRBV6-1, the J call TRBJ2-7; TRBD1 aligns across 7 bases. The CDR3 loop spans 17 amino acids. Trimming at V came to 5 bases and at J to 0 bases, leaving 13 bases not matched to a gene. From germline, CDR1 is MNHNS and CDR2 SASEGT. The CDR3, as DNA: TGTGCCAGCAGTCGACCCGGGACAGACCTTCACTCCTACGAGCAGTACTTC. It yields the protein CASSRPGTDLHSYEQYF.

The V and J genes are TRBV27 and TRBJ2-7; maybe TRBD2 (5 bases). Deletions cut 5 bases from V and 5 bases from J, with 13 bases between. The CDR3 consists of 13 residues. CDR1 is MNHEY, CDR2 SMNVEV, per germline (reference sequence). The CDR3 here is CASSPIAYHEQYF. The CDR3 DNA reads TGTGCCAGCAGTCCGATAGCGTACCACGAGCAGTACTTC.

The chain employs TRBV27 and TRBJ2-7, with D tentatively TRBD1 or TRBD2 (5 bases each). This CDR3 has 13 residues. Germline V gives CDR1 MNHEY, CDR2 SMNVEV (reference sequence). Between the trimmed V and J ends, which lost 3 bases and 6 bases, there was a span of 12 bases. CDR3 amino acids: CASSFGTRGEQYF. In DNA form, the CDR3 reads TGTGCCAGCAGTTTCGGGACCCGGGGCGAGCAGTACTTC.

The chain recombines TRBV3-1 with TRBJ2-1; TRBD1 matches 7 bases. The CDR3 consists of 15 residues. Germline V gene lookup returns CDR1 LGHDT and CDR2 YNNKEL (reference sequence). V shed 3 bases, J shed 5 bases, and the junction held 7 bases outside the gene matches. The CDR3 loop reads CASSHTLGQDNEQFF. CDR3 coding DNA: TGTGCCAGCAGCCACACACTTGGACAGGACAATGAGCAGTTCTTC.

The chain uses TRBV25-1 and TRBJ2-2, with D possibly matching TRBD2 (7 bases). This CDR3 comprises 17 residues. CDR1 and CDR2 from the germline V gene are MGHDK and SYGVNS. V was pared by 3 bases and J by 1 base, with 15 bases between. The CDR3 nucleotides read TGTGCCAGCAGTGATCGGGGGGCTAGCGGGAACACCGGGGAGCTGTTTTTT. The encoded protein is CASSDRGASGNTGELFF.

V and J are TRBV7-9 and TRBJ2-1, with D possibly being TRBD1 (5 bases). The CDR3 extends over 14 amino acids. Trimming removed 4 bases from V and 4 bases from J, with 11 bases in between. The germline gives CDR1 SEHNR, CDR2 FQNEAQ (reference sequence). This CDR3 is CASSWSGPYNEQFF. The CDR3 DNA sequence: TGTGCCAGCAGCTGGTCAGGGCCATACAATGAGCAGTTCTTC.

The CDR3 sequence: CASSQETETQYF. The CDR3 DNA reads TGTGCCAGCAGCCAAGAAACGGAGACCCAGTACTTC. The J gene is TRBJ2-5, the V gene TRBV14; D ambiguous. Germline CDR1 is SGHDN and CDR2 is FVKESK. The CDR3 is 12 amino acids. V gave up 0 bases and J gave up 5 bases, with 4 bases separating them.

This sequence joins TRBV3-1 and TRBJ1-5; D unresolved. Per germline, CDR1 LGHDT and CDR2 YNNKEL (reference sequence). Trimming shortened V by 0 bases and J by 4 bases, and 10 bases separated the two germline ends. The CDR3 extends over 15 amino acids. Here the CDR3 DNA reads TGTGCCAGCAGCCAAGACCCGTCCGAGAATCAGCCCCAGCATTTT. Protein sequence: CASSQDPSENQPQHF.

In DNA form, the CDR3 reads TGTGCCTGGAGTTACGGACGGTTACAAGAGACCCAGTACTTC. Translating it yields CAWSYGRLQETQYF. The rearrangement links TRBV30 to TRBJ2-5; D gene ambiguous. CDR3 length: 14 amino acids. The germline CDR1 and CDR2 sequences are GTSNPN and SVGIG (reference sequence). The ends were cut back, 2 bases at V and 2 bases at J, with 12 bases in the middle.

The rearrangement links TRBV5-1 to TRBJ2-3, with TRBD1 as a possible D gene (5 bases). V dropped 4 bases and J dropped 0 bases, with 12 bases sitting between them. The CDR3 consists of 15 residues. CDR1 and CDR2 (germline): SGHRS, YFSETQ. The CDR3 DNA is TGCGCCAGCAGCCCCTCGACAGAAAGCACAGATACGCAGTATTTT. Its protein product is CASSPSTESTDTQYF.

The rearrangement joins TRBV27 to TRBJ2-7; no clear D gene. The V gene's germline CDR1 is MNHEY and CDR2 SMNVEV (reference sequence). The CDR3 consists of 14 residues. V lost 3 bases to trimming and J lost 3 bases, with 12 bases between them. CDR3 protein: CASSFANPGYEQYF. CDR3 DNA: TGTGCCAGCAGTTTTGCTAACCCGGGCTACGAGCAGTACTTC.

This clonotype showed up just once. The chain recombines TRBV27 with TRBJ1-4; no clear D. The CDR3 loop spans 13 amino acids. Per germline, CDR1 MNHEY and CDR2 SMNVEV (reference sequence). The ends were cut back, 4 bases at V and 1 base at J, with 4 bases in the middle. CDR3 region: CASSSRTNEKLFF. CDR3 bases: TGTGCCAGCAGTTCAAGAACTAATGAAAAACTGTTTTTT.

CDR3 loop: CASRSGINEQYF. The CDR3 DNA reads TGTGCCAGCCGCTCGGGGATCAACGAGCAGTACTTC. The chain employs TRBV27 and TRBJ2-7; a weak D match, TRBD2 (5 bases). The CDR3 consists of 12 residues. Germline V gene data show CDR1 as MNHEY and CDR2 as SMNVEV (reference sequence). The V and J ends lost 8 bases and 5 bases respectively, with 13 bases between them.

This sequence joins TRBV6-5 and TRBJ1-2; D gene unclear. Trimming shortened V by 2 bases and J by 4 bases, and 11 bases separated the two germline ends. Germline V gene lookup returns CDR1 MNHEY and CDR2 SVGAGI. This CDR3 spans 14 amino acids. This CDR3 is CASSYSPQIYGYTF. The CDR3 bases are TGTGCCAGCAGTTACAGTCCGCAGATCTATGGCTACACCTTC.

The genes are TRBV28 and TRBJ1-5; D remains ambiguous. From germline, CDR1 is MDHEN and CDR2 SYDVKM. Trimming pared 1 base from V and 1 base from J, leaving 11 bases between. The CDR3 extends over 16 amino acids. The CDR3 is CASSLLVSGSNQPQHF. For the CDR3, the DNA is TGTGCCAGCAGTTTATTGGTTAGTGGGAGCAATCAGCCCCAGCATTTT.